The rows below give T cell receptor beta chains drawn from one sample of a study of blood T cell repertoires in COVID-19. The data were produced by immunoSEQ multiplex PCR, yet TCRdb's version contains in-frame clones alone and is incomplete. Of a few hundred thousand clones in the sample, roughly 85% were seen once. Sequencing input: peripheral blood. These receptors were collected from a woman younger than 30 with acute or convalescent COVID-19. Both conserved end residues are part of each CDR3. A D gene is named only where the DNA matches it firmly. Clone size is given for some rows only: seen once, a few or many times, or a class if the clone is expanded.

J,D,V,size,CDR3,DNA
TRBJ1-5,TRBD1,TRBV5-3,.,CARSLRTRQGNYSNQPQHF,TGTGCCAGAAGCTTGAGGACCAGACAGGGAAATTATAGCAATCAGCCCCAGCATTTT
TRBJ1-1,TRBD1,TRBV19,few,CASSGQGAAEAFF,TGTGCCAGTAGCGGACAGGGGGCAGCTGAAGCTTTCTTT
TRBJ2-3,TRBD1,TRBV18,.,CASSSRRQGGITDTQYF,TGTGCCAGCTCATCCCGGAGACAGGGGGGAATCACAGATACGCAGTATTTT
TRBJ2-1,.,TRBV24-1,.,CATSDPARNEQFF,TGTGCCACCAGTGACCCAGCGCGCAATGAGCAGTTCTTC
TRBJ2-3,TRBD2,TRBV5-1,.,CASSFGLAGVEADTQYF,TGCGCCAGCAGCTTCGGACTAGCGGGAGTAGAAGCAGATACGCAGTATTTT
TRBJ2-3,TRBD1,TRBV6-4,.,CASSDSKGGADTQYF,TGTGCCAGCAGTGACTCGAAAGGGGGCGCAGATACGCAGTATTTT
TRBJ2-7,TRBD1,TRBV5-5,.,CASSYGQGEQYF,TGTGCCAGCAGCTACGGACAGGGTGAGCAGTACTTC
TRBJ1-1,.,TRBV27,.,CASSFQGPNTEAFF,TGTGCCAGCAGTTTCCAGGGGCCGAACACTGAAGCTTTCTTT
TRBJ1-1,.,TRBV6-5,.,CASSSLTGTPEAFF,TGTGCCAGCAGTTCCCTGACAGGAACTCCTGAAGCTTTCTTT
TRBJ2-5,.,TRBV6-5,few,CASSSEATRGETQYF,TGTGCCAGCAGTTCCGAAGCCACTAGGGGGGAGACCCAGTACTTC
TRBJ2-1,.,TRBV5-6,.,CASSVSGFSYNEQFF,TGTGCCAGCAGCGTTAGCGGATTCTCCTACAATGAGCAGTTCTTC
TRBJ1-5,TRBD1,TRBV27,once,CASSLIGQGGNNQPQHF,TGTGCCAGCAGTTTAATCGGACAGGGGGGAAACAATCAGCCCCAGCATTTT
TRBJ1-6,.,TRBV11-2,.,CASSFPVGGSNSPLHF,TGTGCCAGCAGCTTCCCTGTTGGGGGCTCTAATTCACCCCTCCACTTT
TRBJ2-7,TRBD1,TRBV5-5,.,CASSADRGLPYEQYF,TGTGCCAGCAGCGCAGACAGGGGGCTCCCCTACGAGCAGTACTTC
TRBJ2-5,TRBD1,TRBV5-1,.,CASSLTGGLGGRQETQYF,TGCGCCAGCAGCTTGACAGGGGGCCTCGGGGGACGCCAAGAGACCCAGTACTTC
TRBJ1-4,.,TRBV5-1,.,CASSPGEPGNEKLFF,TGCGCCAGCAGCCCGGGAGAACCGGGGAATGAAAAACTGTTTTTT
TRBJ2-1,TRBD2,TRBV28,once,CASSMLAGSSYNEQFF,TGTGCCAGCAGCATGCTAGCGGGATCCTCCTACAATGAGCAGTTCTTC
TRBJ2-7,.,TRBV6-2/TRBV6-3,.,CASSYGHAMDF,TGTGCCAGCAGTTATGGACACGCCATGGACTTC
TRBJ1-1,.,TRBV6-6,.,CASSSAGMKAFF,TGTGCCAGCAGTTCGGCAGGGATGAAAGCTTTCTTT
TRBJ1-2,.,TRBV6-5,.,CASSYRGGKNYGYTF,TGTGCCAGCAGTTACCGGGGGGGGAAGAACTATGGCTACACCTTC
TRBJ2-2,TRBD1,TRBV5-1,.,CASSLESRDRGNTGELFF,TGCGCCAGCAGCTTGGAGTCCCGGGACAGGGGGAACACCGGGGAGCTGTTTTTT
TRBJ1-5,TRBD1,TRBV28,.,CASSLWAIQGDRNQPQHF,TGTGCCAGCAGTTTATGGGCGATACAGGGGGATCGCAATCAGCCCCAGCATTTT
TRBJ1-2,.,TRBV9,.,CASSAPYGQFYGYTF,TGTGCCAGCAGCGCCCCCTATGGACAGTTCTATGGCTACACCTTC
TRBJ2-7,TRBD2,TRBV7-2,.,CASSLVGGLASSYEQYF,TGTGCCAGCAGCTTAGTAGGGGGACTAGCGAGCTCCTACGAGCAGTACTTC
TRBJ2-2,TRBD2,TRBV19,.,CASSSASGRFGTGELFF,TGTGCCAGTAGTAGTGCTAGCGGGAGATTTGGAACCGGGGAGCTGTTTTTT
TRBJ2-1,.,TRBV19,.,CASSTRLRASYNEQFF,TGTGCCAGTAGTACCCGCCTAAGAGCCTCCTACAATGAGCAGTTCTTC
TRBJ2-7,.,TRBV29-1,.,CSVVDGQRGEQYF,TGCAGCGTCGTGGACGGTCAAAGAGGGGAGCAGTACTTC
TRBJ2-3,TRBD1,TRBV7-2,few,CASSSTGGEDTQYF,TGTGCCAGCAGCTCGACAGGGGGCGAAGATACGCAGTATTTT
TRBJ1-2,.,TRBV4-3,.,CASSQVQGDYGYTF,TGCGCCAGCAGCCAAGTACAGGGTGACTATGGCTACACCTTC
TRBJ1-2,TRBD1,TRBV5-8,.,CASSLEQGIWGYTF,TGTGCCAGCAGCTTGGAACAGGGGATATGGGGCTACACCTTC
TRBJ2-7,.,TRBV4-3,few,CASSQDISGSYEQYF,TGCGCCAGCAGCCAAGATATCAGCGGGTCCTACGAGCAGTACTTC
TRBJ2-1,TRBD2,TRBV19,.,CASSLEAGGGYNEQFF,TGTGCCAGTAGTCTCGAAGCGGGAGGAGGGTACAATGAGCAGTTCTTC
TRBJ1-6,TRBD1,TRBV4-3,.,CASSQGTGSPLHF,TGCGCCAGCAGCCAAGGGACAGGTTCACCCCTCCACTTT
TRBJ2-2,TRBD2,TRBV6-5,.,CASSYEGLAAGELFF,TGTGCCAGCAGTTACGAGGGACTAGCGGCCGGGGAGCTGTTTTTT
TRBJ2-7,TRBD1,TRBV4-3,.,CASSLGQGNYEQYF,TGCGCCAGCAGCTTAGGACAGGGTAACTACGAGCAGTACTTC
TRBJ1-5,.,TRBV4-1,.,CASSQDAAGLGQPQHF,TGCGCCAGCAGCCAAGACGCCGCGGGGTTGGGACAGCCCCAGCATTTT
TRBJ1-4,.,TRBV7-6,.,CASSSVGATNEKLFF,TGTGCCAGCAGCTCCGTTGGAGCAACTAATGAAAAACTGTTTTTT
TRBJ1-4,.,TRBV10-2,.,CASSLATELGNEKLFF,TGCGCCAGCAGTCTAGCGACCGAGTTAGGGAATGAAAAACTGTTTTTT